These 32 T cell receptor beta chains share one sample of origin, sequenced in a study of PD-L1 blockade in urothelial cancer. Sequenced by immunoSEQ multiplex PCR; TCRdb stores in-frame clones only, minus some. This sample yields 30,000 to 40,000 clones, of which 84% are seen a single time; roughly 29% belongs to the top ten. Source: PBMCs, taken around atezolizumab (anti-PD-L1) treatment. The receptors shown here come from a man aged 55 to 70 with urothelial cancer.

V usage is TRBV5-1 and J usage is TRBJ1-2; no firm D call. The CDR3 is made up of 14 amino acids. The ends were cut back, 4 bases at V and 1 base at J, with 11 bases in the middle. Looked up from germline, CDR1 is SGHRS and CDR2 is YFSETQ. CDR3 sequence (DNA): TGCGCCAGCAGCGAGCAAATATATAACTATGGCTACACCTTC. This sequence encodes CASSEQIYNYGYTF.

The rearrangement uses TRBV29-1 and TRBJ2-1; D perhaps matches TRBD1 (5 bases). V was shortened by 0 bases and J by 12 bases, with 12 bases between the two germline ends. In germline, CDR1 is SQVTM, CDR2 ANQGSEA. This CDR3 has 12 residues. CDR3: CSVEDMQGGQFF. The CDR3 region has the DNA TGCAGCGTTGAAGATATGCAGGGTGGGCAGTTCTTC.

The chain uses TRBV19 and TRBJ1-1; TRBD1 might be the D (6 bases). This CDR3 has 14 amino acids. V was trimmed by 7 bases and J by 1 base, leaving 13 bases between them. Per the germline V gene, CDR1 is LNHDA and CDR2 is SQIVND (reference sequence). CDR3 bases: TGTGCCAGTAAACTCGAGGACAGGAACACTGAAGCTTTCTTT. This sequence encodes CASKLEDRNTEAFF.

The chain links TRBV5-1 to TRBJ2-7; TRBD2 is a possible D gene (6 bases). Deletions cut 3 bases from V and 0 bases from J, with 10 bases between. This CDR3 contains 14 residues. Germline assignment: CDR1 SGHRS and CDR2 YFSETQ. CDR3 nucleotide sequence: TGCGCCAGCAGCTATGGGCGGGACTCCTACGAGCAGTACTTC. Translating gives CASSYGRDSYEQYF.

This chain joins TRBV18 and TRBJ1-4; maybe TRBD1 (5 bases). The CDR3 has 16 residues. V lost 6 bases to trimming and J lost 8 bases, with 22 bases between them. Germline V lookup: CDR1 KGHSH, CDR2 LQKENI. Here the CDR3 reads CASSQDLTRVGEKLFF. The CDR3 DNA reads TGTGCCAGCTCCCAGGATTTGACCAGGGTCGGGGAAAAACTGTTTTTT.

The genes are TRBV5-4 and TRBJ1-1; D possibly corresponds to TRBD1 (6 bases). V gave up 4 bases and J gave up 2 bases, with 15 bases separating them. Germline values: CDR1 SGHNT, CDR2 YYREEE (reference sequence). This CDR3 spans 15 amino acids. The CDR3 loop reads CASSDARGQNTEAFF. The CDR3 DNA reads TGTGCCAGCAGCGACGCCCGGGGACAAAACACTGAAGCTTTCTTT.

The chain recombines TRBV9 with TRBJ2-1, with a possible D match to TRBD1 (5 bases). Trimming removed 3 bases from V and 3 bases from J, with 13 bases in between. Per germline, CDR1 SGDLS and CDR2 YYNGEE. The CDR3 is 15 residues long. CDR3 coding DNA: TGTGCCAGCAGCGCAACCCTGGGGCTCTACAATGAGCAGTTCTTC. Its translation: CASSATLGLYNEQFF.

The chain uses TRBV19 and TRBJ2-7, with D possibly TRBD2 on 5 matching bases. Germline CDR1 LNHDA, CDR2 SQIVND (reference sequence). There are 14 residues in the CDR3. Trimming removed 3 bases at V and 1 base at J, with 10 bases between. CDR3: CASSMVTGSYEQYF. The CDR3 DNA reads as TGTGCCAGTAGTATGGTGACGGGATCCTACGAGCAGTACTTC.

In this sample, this clone turned up once. The chain uses TRBV5-1 and TRBJ2-3; TRBD1 matches 8 bases. Germline loops: CDR1 SGHRS, CDR2 YFSETQ. CDR3 length equals 18 residues. J gave up 1 base and V 4 bases, and 14 bases lay outside the gene matches. The CDR3 region is CASSKEGPGGRGTDTQYF. DNA of the CDR3: TGCGCCAGCAGCAAGGAAGGTCCAGGGGGCCGTGGCACAGATACGCAGTATTTT. The full variable domain, its missing parts supplied by reference TRBV5-1 and TRBJ2-3, is KAGVTQTPRYLIKTRGQQVTLSCSPISGHRSVSWYQQTPGQGLQFLFEYFSETQRNKGNFPGRFSGRQFSNSRSEMNVSTLELGDSALYLCASSKEGPGGRGTDTQYFGPGTRLTVL.

The genes are TRBV13 and TRBJ2-3; the D gene is possibly TRBD2 (6 bases). The germline V and J ends were trimmed by 4 bases and 4 bases, with 15 bases remaining between them. Germline V gene lookup returns CDR1 PRHDT and CDR2 FYEKMQ (reference sequence). The CDR3 contains 15 residues. This CDR3 is CASSSRDSLADTQYF. DNA for the CDR3: TGTGCCAGCAGCTCCAGGGACTCCCTCGCAGATACGCAGTATTTT.

A few counts support this clone. DNA for the CDR3: TGTGCCAGCAGCAAGGGACTAGGGCCACAAGAGACCCAGTACTTC. Translated, it gives CASSKGLGPQETQYF. V usage is TRBV7-2 and J usage is TRBJ2-5; 8 nucleotides match TRBD2. V was clipped by 5 bases and J by 2 bases; unmatched bases: 7. Germline lookup yields CDR1 SGHTA and CDR2 FQGNSA. CDR3 length: 15 residues.

This rearrangement joins TRBV30 to TRBJ2-5; no clear D gene. The CDR3 has 13 amino acids. Germline loops: CDR1 GTSNPN, CDR2 SVGIG (reference sequence). The V end lost 1 base, the J end lost 4 bases, and 10 bases lay between the germline ends. The CDR3 coding sequence is TGTGCCTGGAGTGGCAGGCTGACAGAGACCCAGTACTTC. Residues: CAWSGRLTETQYF.

This sequence joins TRBV6-5 and TRBJ1-3; no clear D. This CDR3 is 14 amino acids long. CDR1 is MNHEY and CDR2 is SVGAGI in the germline V gene. The V end was cut by 6 bases, the J end by 2 bases, with 11 bases between. The CDR3 DNA reads TGTGCCAGCAGACCGCTAGAGGCTGGAAACACCATATATTTT. This translates into CASRPLEAGNTIYF.

CDR3 in DNA: TGTGCCAGTAGTGCGAGGACAGCCCTCACTGCCACAGATACGCAGTATTTT. Its protein product is CASSARTALTATDTQYF. The chain carries TRBV19 and TRBJ2-3; D possibly corresponds to TRBD1 (6 bases). V was pared by 5 bases and J by 2 bases, with 20 bases between. CDR1 and CDR2 (germline): LNHDA, SQIVND (reference sequence). The CDR3 runs 17 residues.

The V call is TRBV7-2, the J call TRBJ2-3; 9 bases match TRBD2. With V trimmed by 7 bases and J by 7 bases, 6 bases remained unmatched. The CDR3 contains 13 residues. Germline-derived CDR1 and CDR2 are SGHTA and FQGNSA. The CDR3 is CASKASGVNTQYF. DNA for the CDR3: TGTGCCAGCAAGGCTAGCGGGGTTAATACGCAGTATTTT.

The gene calls are TRBV27 and TRBJ1-2; 9 bases align to TRBD1. This CDR3 is 15 amino acids long. Germline V gene sequence: CDR1 MNHEY, CDR2 SMNVEV (reference sequence). Trimming cost V 4 bases and J 4 bases; bases outside gene matches: 7. This CDR3 reads CASSSNGQGSYGYTF. In DNA, the CDR3 is TGTGCCAGCAGTTCTAACGGACAGGGGAGCTATGGCTACACCTTC.

V gene TRBV25-1 combines with J gene TRBJ1-3; D unresolved. The CDR3 contains 16 residues. V dropped 1 base and J dropped 4 bases, with 14 bases sitting between them. Germline CDR1 reads MGHDK; CDR2 reads SYGVNS. CDR3 amino acids: CASSESRGGRGNTIYF. CDR3 DNA sequence: TGTGCCAGCAGTGAATCGAGAGGAGGAAGGGGAAACACCATATATTTT.

This chain links TRBV19 with TRBJ2-7; 8 bases agree with TRBD1. Unmatched junction bases numbered 9, after V lost 4 bases and J lost 7 bases. The V gene's germline CDR1 is LNHDA and CDR2 SQIVND (reference sequence). The CDR3 contains 14 residues. The CDR3 nucleotides are TGTGCCAGTAGTACTGGACAGGGAGTTGAGGAGCAGTACTTC. Translation: CASSTGQGVEEQYF.

The chain joins TRBV11-2 to TRBJ2-7; 10 nucleotides match TRBD2. With 0 bases clipped from V and 6 bases from J, the junction kept 11 bases outside the gene matches. CDR3 length: 17 residues. CDR1 SGHAT and CDR2 FQNNGV come from the germline V gene. The CDR3 spells CASSLDQASGSRGEQYF. DNA of the CDR3: TGTGCCAGCAGCTTAGATCAGGCTAGCGGGAGTCGAGGCGAGCAGTACTTC.

This chain links TRBV18 with TRBJ2-6; tentatively, D is TRBD1 (5 bases). Trimming pared 1 base from V and 1 base from J, leaving 11 bases between. The length of the CDR3 is 17 residues. Looked up from germline, CDR1 is KGHSH and CDR2 is LQKENI. CDR3 in amino acids: CASSPRQGSSGANVLTF. The CDR3 coding sequence is TGTGCCAGCTCACCACGCCAGGGAAGTTCTGGGGCCAACGTCCTGACTTTC.

The chain carries TRBV4-2 and TRBJ2-3, with 14 bases lining up with TRBD2. CDR1 and CDR2 from the germline V gene are LGHNA and YNFKEQ. V was pared by 0 bases and J by 4 bases, with 9 bases of the junction left unmatched. The CDR3 runs to 19 residues. CDR3 amino acids: CASSQELRTSGRSSDTQYF. As DNA, the CDR3 is TGTGCCAGCAGCCAAGAACTAAGGACTAGCGGGAGGAGCTCAGATACGCAGTATTTT.

This clone occurred once. V usage is TRBV5-1 and J usage is TRBJ2-1, with 15 bases aligning to TRBD2. The CDR3 is made up of 15 amino acids. With V trimmed by 4 bases and J by 10 bases, 6 bases remained unmatched. In germline, CDR1 is SGHRS, CDR2 YFSETQ. The CDR3 is CASSAGLAGGIEQFF. CDR3 sequence (DNA): TGCGCCAGCAGCGCTGGACTAGCGGGAGGGATCGAGCAGTTCTTC.

J is TRBJ2-3 and V is TRBV28; tentative D call: TRBD1 (6 bases). V gave up 6 bases and J gave up 2 bases, with 21 bases separating them. Germline CDR1 is MDHEN and CDR2 is SYDVKM. The CDR3 is 17 residues long. DNA for the CDR3: TGTGCCAGCAGCCGCCCCCTAACAGGGAGCCCCACAGATACGCAGTATTTT. Protein sequence: CASSRPLTGSPTDTQYF.

This chain links TRBV13 with TRBJ1-2, with a possible D match to TRBD1 (6 bases). Germline V gene data show CDR1 as PRHDT and CDR2 as FYEKMQ (reference sequence). The CDR3 runs 15 residues. The V and J ends lost 1 base and 1 base respectively, with 10 bases between them. In nucleotides, the CDR3 is TGTGCCAGCAGCTTAGATGGACAGAGTAACTATGGCTACACCTTC. Protein sequence: CASSLDGQSNYGYTF.

The rearrangement uses TRBV27 and TRBJ1-2, with TRBD1 matching over 9 bases. Losses at the gene ends were 11 bases for V and 8 bases for J; bases not matched to a gene: 18. The CDR3 consists of 15 residues. CDR1 MNHEY and CDR2 SMNVEV come from the germline V gene (reference sequence). The CDR3 region is CAAWTGVFPPRGYTF. The CDR3 DNA reads as TGTGCCGCTTGGACAGGGGTTTTCCCTCCTCGGGGCTACACCTTC.

The V and J genes are TRBV7-3 and TRBJ2-3, with 11 positions matching TRBD2. Germline CDR1 and CDR2: SGHTA and FQGTGA. J gave up 3 bases and V 2 bases, and 1 base lay outside the gene matches. The CDR3 has 15 amino acids. The CDR3 DNA reads TGTGCCAGCAGCTTAGCTAGCGGGGGGACAGATACGCAGTATTTT. It is translated as CASSLASGGTDTQYF.

The rearrangement links TRBV2 to TRBJ2-3; D uncertain. Trimming shortened V by 8 bases and J by 0 bases, and 12 bases separated the two germline ends. There are 14 residues in the CDR3. CDR1 is SNHLY and CDR2 is FYNNEI in the germline V gene. Here the CDR3 DNA reads TGTGCCAGCGACGGCGGATTAAGCACAGATACGCAGTATTTT. Translation: CASDGGLSTDTQYF.

This rearrangement joins TRBV6-1 to TRBJ1-5; a weak D match, TRBD1 (5 bases). Trimming removed 4 bases at V and 3 bases at J, with 16 bases between. The CDR3 extends over 16 amino acids. Looked up from germline, CDR1 is MNHNS and CDR2 is SASEGT. The CDR3 sequence: CASSGQGNRSNQPQHF. The CDR3 DNA is TGTGCCAGCAGTGGTCAGGGTAATCGCTCCAATCAGCCCCAGCATTTT.

CDR3 bases: TGTGCCAGCTCAACCCGGGACAGGGGGCGATCACCCCTCCACTTT. Translated: CASSTRDRGRSPLHF. This chain links TRBV18 with TRBJ1-6; 12 nucleotides match TRBD1. Germline V CDR1 and CDR2: KGHSH, LQKENI. The CDR3 runs to 15 residues. V gave up 5 bases and J gave up 10 bases; unmatched junction bases: 6.

V is TRBV6-5 and J is TRBJ2-1; the match to TRBD1 covers 7 bases. CDR1 MNHEY and CDR2 SVGAGI come from the germline V gene. The CDR3 is made up of 14 amino acids. J was trimmed by 3 bases and V by 5 bases; bases with no gene match: 4. The CDR3 DNA is TGTGCCAGCAGTCCGACAGGGCTCTACAATGAGCAGTTCTTC. This encodes CASSPTGLYNEQFF.

This rearrangement joins TRBV27 to TRBJ2-3, with TRBD2 identical over 14 bases. CDR1 is MNHEY, CDR2 SMNVEV, per germline (reference sequence). CDR3 length equals 16 residues. V shed 5 bases, J shed 2 bases, and the junction held 3 bases outside the gene matches. CDR3 coding DNA: TGTGCCAGCAGTCGACTAGCGGGAGGGAACACAGATACGCAGTATTTT. This encodes CASSRLAGGNTDTQYF.

J is TRBJ2-3 and V is TRBV19; no reliable D call. Trimming pared 5 bases from V and 1 base from J, leaving 4 bases between. Germline V gene data show CDR1 as LNHDA and CDR2 as SQIVND (reference sequence). The length of the CDR3 is 12 residues. The CDR3 sequence: CASSGRTDTQYF. DNA of the CDR3: TGTGCCAGTAGTGGCCGCACAGATACGCAGTATTTT. Complete variable domain (other parts from reference TRBV19 and TRBJ2-3): DGGITQSPKYLFRKEGQNVTLSCEQNLNHDAMYWYRQDPGQGLRLIYYSQIVNDFQKGDIAEGYSVSREKKESFPLTVTSAQKNPTAFYLCASSGRTDTQYFGPGTRLTVL.